Below, 15 T cell receptor beta chains from the same sample are listed, as sequenced in a study of blood T cell repertoires in COVID-19. TCRdb's table, derived via immunoSEQ multiplex PCR, lists solely in-frame clones and lacks some. The profile shows roughly 160,000 clones, 90% of them singletons. What was sequenced was peripheral blood. All receptors come from a man aged 45 to 65 with acute or convalescent COVID-19.

The chain couples TRBV6-2 or TRBV6-3 to TRBJ1-2; TRBD1 matches 9 bases. J gave up 8 bases and V 3 bases, and 7 bases lay outside the gene matches. The CDR3 runs to 14 residues. Germline V lookup: CDR1 MNHEY, CDR2 SVGEGT. CDR3 in amino acids: CASSYSGTGPGYTF. CDR3 nucleotides: TGTGCCAGCAGTTATTCGGGGACAGGGCCAGGCTACACCTTC.

The J gene is TRBJ1-1, the V gene TRBV7-2, with unresolved D. Germline CDR1 is SGHTA and CDR2 is FQGNSA. Trimming stripped 1 base from V and 6 bases from J, with 15 bases between. The CDR3 spans 15 residues. The CDR3 DNA follows: TGTGCCAGCAGCTTAGTCCCCAGTCTTTATGCTGAAGCTTTCTTT. Translated, it gives CASSLVPSLYAEAFF.

The chain uses TRBV19 and TRBJ2-3; 8 bases are shared with TRBD2. Germline V CDR1 and CDR2: LNHDA, SQIVND (reference sequence). The junction had 4 bases not matched to a gene; V was cut back by 6 bases and J by 2 bases. This CDR3 comprises 14 residues. The CDR3 loop reads CASRTSDPTDTQYF. CDR3 coding DNA: TGTGCCAGTAGGACTAGCGACCCCACAGATACGCAGTATTTT.

The genes are TRBV3-1 (or the pseudogene TRBV3-2) and TRBJ1-2; TRBD1 agrees at 9 bases. The CDR3 is 16 amino acids. J was trimmed by 4 bases and V by 0 bases; bases with no gene match: 6. The germline CDR1 and CDR2 sequences are LGHDT and YNNKEL (reference sequence). CDR3 sequence: CASSQDPGQGFYGYTF. Written as DNA, the CDR3 is TGTGCCAGCAGCCAAGATCCGGGACAGGGCTTCTATGGCTACACCTTC.

The rearrangement joins TRBV27 to TRBJ2-1; TRBD2 aligns across 10 bases. V was pared by 6 bases and J by 9 bases, with 5 bases of the junction left unmatched. The V gene's germline CDR1 is MNHEY and CDR2 SMNVEV (reference sequence). CDR3 length: 13 amino acids. CDR3: CASRIAGGREQFF. The DNA for the CDR3 is TGTGCCAGCAGAATAGCGGGAGGTCGTGAGCAGTTCTTC.

J is TRBJ1-3 and V is TRBV28, with 11 nucleotides matching TRBD1. The CDR3 runs 16 residues. CDR1 and CDR2 (germline): MDHEN, SYDVKM. Germline trimming cut 6 bases from V and 6 bases from J; bases unmatched to any gene: 10. CDR3 coding DNA: TGTGCCAGCAGCCGACCGGGACAGGGGGTTATAAACACCATATATTTT. It translates to CASSRPGQGVINTIYF.

V and J are TRBV19 and TRBJ1-2; TRBD1 might be the D (5 bases). There are 15 residues in the CDR3. The V and J ends lost 2 bases and 4 bases respectively, with 14 bases between them. Per germline, CDR1 LNHDA and CDR2 SQIVND (reference sequence). CDR3 nucleotides: TGTGCCAGTAGTATAAACAGGAGAACGCTCTATGGCTACACCTTC. It yields the protein CASSINRRTLYGYTF.

The rearrangement links TRBV24-1 to TRBJ1-4, with 9 nucleotides matching TRBD1. J gave up 7 bases and V 0 bases, and 2 bases lay outside the gene matches. Germline V gene lookup returns CDR1 KGHDR and CDR2 SFDVKD. This CDR3 spans 15 amino acids. CDR3 nucleotide sequence: TGTGCCACCAGTGATTTGACAGGGGGCATTGAAAAACTGTTTTTT. Residues: CATSDLTGGIEKLFF.

The chain carries TRBV5-1 and TRBJ1-2, with 11 positions matching TRBD1. The germline CDR1 and CDR2 sequences are SGHRS and YFSETQ. CDR3 length equals 14 residues. V lost 3 bases to trimming and J lost 7 bases; unmatched junction nucleotides: 5. The CDR3 region is CASSYDGTGGGYTF. In DNA form, the CDR3 reads TGCGCCAGCAGCTACGACGGGACAGGGGGTGGCTACACCTTC.

This rearrangement joins TRBV7-2 to TRBJ2-3; tentatively, D is TRBD1 (5 bases). The germline gives CDR1 SGHTA, CDR2 FQGNSA. The length of the CDR3 is 15 residues. Trimming took 1 base from V and 2 from J, leaving 10 bases between them. This CDR3 is CASSLGGFSTDTQYF. CDR3 sequence (DNA): TGTGCCAGCAGCTTAGGGGGCTTTTCCACAGATACGCAGTATTTT.

This chain joins TRBV4-2 and TRBJ1-3; TRBD1 is a possible D gene (6 bases). Germline V CDR1 and CDR2: LGHNA, YNFKEQ. Trimming pared 2 bases from V and 1 base from J, leaving 9 bases between. The CDR3 spans 15 residues. In DNA form, the CDR3 reads TGTGCCAGCAGCCAAACAGGGTCTTCTGGAAACACCATATATTTT. It yields the protein CASSQTGSSGNTIYF.

V gene TRBV14 combines with J gene TRBJ1-1; possible D gene TRBD1, 5 bases. CDR3 length: 15 residues. V was trimmed by 1 base and J by 4 bases, leaving 13 bases between them. The V gene's germline CDR1 is SGHDN and CDR2 FVKESK. CDR3 bases: TGTGCCAGCAGCCAAGGGGCAGGGCTGGGCACTGAAGCTTTCTTT. Protein: CASSQGAGLGTEAFF.

The rearrangement joins TRBV7-3 to TRBJ2-1; 10 positions agree with TRBD2. The CDR3 extends over 17 amino acids. V shed 0 bases, J shed 8 bases, and the junction held 10 bases outside the gene matches. CDR1 is SGHTA, CDR2 FQGTGA, per germline. The CDR3 DNA follows: TGTGCCAGCAGCTTAACTCGTACTAGCGGGAATTTTTATGAGCAGTTCTTC. Translated, it gives CASSLTRTSGNFYEQFF.

The CDR3 region is CASSTYSGRRRDNEQFF. DNA of the CDR3: TGTGCCAGCAGTACCTATAGCGGGAGGAGGAGGGACAATGAGCAGTTCTTC. This chain uses TRBV27 with TRBJ2-1, with 10 bases lining up with TRBD2. The germline V gene encodes CDR1 MNHEY and CDR2 SMNVEV (reference sequence). V was clipped by 5 bases and J by 5 bases; unmatched bases: 12. This CDR3 region has 17 residues.

This clone has just a few counts. The chain recombines TRBV7-3 with TRBJ2-3; the D gene is possibly TRBD2 (7 bases). Germline CDR1 is SGHTA and CDR2 is FQGTGA. The CDR3 spans 16 residues. Trimming removed 5 bases at V and 6 bases at J, with 21 bases between. CDR3 in amino acids: CASSPGPGRGLDTQYF. CDR3 in DNA: TGTGCCAGCAGCCCGGGGCCGGGGCGGGGGCTGGATACGCAGTATTTT.